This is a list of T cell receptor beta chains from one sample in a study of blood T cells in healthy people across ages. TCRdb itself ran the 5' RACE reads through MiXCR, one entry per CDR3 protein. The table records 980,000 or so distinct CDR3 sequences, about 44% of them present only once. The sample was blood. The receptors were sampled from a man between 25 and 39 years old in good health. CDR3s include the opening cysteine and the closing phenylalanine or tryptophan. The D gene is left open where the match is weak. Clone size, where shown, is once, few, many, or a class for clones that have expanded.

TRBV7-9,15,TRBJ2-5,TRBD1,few,CASSQLGTEQETQYF,TGTGCCAGCAGTCAGCTAGGGACAGAGCAAGAGACCCAGTACTTC
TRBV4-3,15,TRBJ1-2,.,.,CASSQAVQGNYGYTF,TGCGCCAGCAGCCAAGCCGTCCAGGGGAACTATGGCTACACCTTC
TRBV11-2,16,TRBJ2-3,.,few,CASSSHRDKRTDTQYF,TGTGCCAGCAGCTCTCACCGGGACAAACGCACAGATACGCAGTATTTT
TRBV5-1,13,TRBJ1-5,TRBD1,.,CASRTGYNKPQHF,TGCGCCAGCAGGACAGGGTACAATAAGCCCCAGCATTTT
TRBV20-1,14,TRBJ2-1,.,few,CRSAVSGTPGEQFF,TGCAGGTCCGCAGTCAGCGGGACACCCGGTGAGCAGTTCTTC
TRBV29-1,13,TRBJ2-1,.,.,CSVDSGSYNEQFF,TGCAGCGTTGATAGCGGCTCCTACAATGAGCAGTTCTTC
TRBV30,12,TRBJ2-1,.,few,CAWSAGLHEQFF,TGTGCCTGGAGTGCAGGGCTTCATGAGCAGTTCTTC
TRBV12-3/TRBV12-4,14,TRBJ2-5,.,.,CASSAWASGNEQYF,TGTGCCAGCAGTGCGTGGGCCTCAGGCAATGAGCAGTACTTC
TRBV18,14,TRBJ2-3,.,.,CASSPRWSTDTQYF,TGTGCCAGCTCACCAAGGTGGAGCACAGATACGCAGTATTTT
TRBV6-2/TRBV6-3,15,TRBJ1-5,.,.,CASSYYGGGGQPQHF,TGTGCCAGCAGTTACTATGGAGGGGGAGGACAGCCCCAGCATTTT
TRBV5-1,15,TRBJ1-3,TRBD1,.,CASSPGQGIGNTIYF,TGCGCCAGCAGCCCCGGACAGGGGATTGGAAACACCATATATTTT
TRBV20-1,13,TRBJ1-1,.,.,CSASPGAVTEAFF,TGCAGTGCTAGCCCGGGGGCTGTCACTGAAGCTTTCTTT
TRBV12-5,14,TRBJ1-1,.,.,CASAPRERNTEAFF,TGTGCTAGTGCCCCCAGGGAACGGAACACTGAAGCTTTCTTT
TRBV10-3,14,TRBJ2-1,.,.,CAISPGSSYNEQFF,TGTGCCATCAGCCCGGGGAGCTCCTACAATGAGCAGTTCTTC
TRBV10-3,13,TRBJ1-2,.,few,CATHLRTNYGYTF,TGTGCCACACACCTAAGAACTAACTATGGCTACACCTTC
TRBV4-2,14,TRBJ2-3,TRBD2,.,CASRIAGDTDTQYF,TGTGCCAGCAGAATAGCGGGGGACACAGATACGCAGTATTTT
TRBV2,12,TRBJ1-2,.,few,CASSERVGGYTF,TGTGCCAGCAGTGAACGTGTCGGTGGCTACACCTTC
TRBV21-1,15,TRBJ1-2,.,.,CASSKAAGDNYGYTF,TGTGCCAGCAGCAAAGCAGCAGGGGACAACTATGGCTACACCTTC
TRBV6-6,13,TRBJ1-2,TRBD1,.,CASSHRGDYGYTF,TGTGCCAGCAGTCACAGGGGGGACTATGGCTACACCTTC
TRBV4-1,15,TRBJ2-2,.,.,CASSRARTNTGELFF,TGCGCCAGCAGCCGAGCGCGGACGAACACCGGGGAGCTGTTTTTT
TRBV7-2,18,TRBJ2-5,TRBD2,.,CASSSRPAGGLTGETQYF,TGTGCCAGCAGCTCCCGACCAGCGGGGGGGCTTACGGGAGAGACCCAGTACTTC
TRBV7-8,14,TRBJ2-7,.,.,CASSWPSMFNEQYF,TGTGCCAGCAGCTGGCCGTCTATGTTCAACGAGCAGTACTTC
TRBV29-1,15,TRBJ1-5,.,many,CSVGGGRGGNQPQHF,TGCAGCGTGGGGGGCGGCCGGGGTGGCAATCAGCCCCAGCATTTT
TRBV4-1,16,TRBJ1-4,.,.,CASSQVSMGTNEKLFF,TGCGCCAGCAGCCAAGTAAGCATGGGAACAAATGAAAAACTGTTTTTT
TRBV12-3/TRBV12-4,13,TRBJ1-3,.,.,CASTPSFGNTIYF,TGTGCCAGTACACCATCCTTTGGAAACACCATATATTTT